The present T cell receptor beta chain was sequenced within a study of blood T cell repertoires in COVID-19. This clone occurred a few times. Repertoires were generated with immunoSEQ multiplex PCR, while TCRdb's copy carries only in-frame clones and drops some. Of over 300,000 clones in the sample, 80% to 90% were seen once. This CDR3 is 10 amino acids long. In germline, CDR1 is DFQATT, CDR2 SNEGSKA (reference sequence). Trimming shortened V by 8 bases and J by 7 bases, and 10 bases separated the two germline ends. Sequencing was done on a sample of PBMCs or T cells enriched from blood (not recorded which). This TCR was sampled from a man between 25 and 39 years old who had recovered from COVID-19. V gene TRBV20-1 combines with J gene TRBJ2-3; possibly TRBD1 for D (6 bases). The CDR3 region is CSPGEHTQYF. The CDR3, as DNA: TGCAGTCCAGGGGAACATACGCAGTATTTT.